Presented here are 23 T cell receptor beta chains from one specimen sequenced in a study of blood T cell repertoires in COVID-19. Generated by immunoSEQ multiplex PCR, the TCRdb table keeps only in-frame clones and is missing some. This table holds some 250,000 clones, approximately 78% found once. Material for sequencing was peripheral blood. The receptors shown here come from a woman between 18 and 29 years old with acute or convalescent COVID-19.

This clone has more than one count but fewer than ten. The genes are TRBV2 and TRBJ2-7, with 10 bases identical to TRBD2. The J segment lost 1 base and the V segment lost 6 bases, leaving 3 bases of the junction unmatched. This CDR3 spans 14 amino acids. Germline V gene lookup returns CDR1 SNHLY and CDR2 FYNNEI. For the CDR3, the DNA is TGTGCCAGCAGAACTAGCGGGGTATCCTACGAGCAGTACTTC. Its translation is CASRTSGVSYEQYF.

Only one count was recorded for this clone. The V gene is TRBV28, the J gene TRBJ2-1; D might be TRBD1 (6 bases). This CDR3 is 15 amino acids long. V lost 5 bases to trimming and J lost 5 bases, with 16 bases between them. Per the germline V gene, CDR1 is MDHEN and CDR2 is SYDVKM. DNA of the CDR3: TGTGCCAGCAGTCAAGCCGGGACAACCAACAATGAGCAGTTCTTC. Translating gives CASSQAGTTNNEQFF.

The chain combines TRBV5-1 with TRBJ1-4; D possibly corresponds to TRBD1 (6 bases). Germline CDR1 reads SGHRS; CDR2 reads YFSETQ. The CDR3 has 19 residues. The V end was cut by 4 bases, the J end by 0 bases, with 22 bases between. DNA for the CDR3: TGCGCCAGCAGCCCATCCCCGCAGGGGCGAATTGCAACTAATGAAAAACTGTTTTTT. It is translated as CASSPSPQGRIATNEKLFF.

This chain connects TRBV19 to TRBJ2-5; D perhaps matches TRBD1 (5 bases). CDR1 LNHDA and CDR2 SQIVND come from the germline V gene (reference sequence). The germline V and J ends were trimmed by 10 bases and 5 bases, with 17 bases remaining between them. CDR3 size: 13 residues. CDR3 sequence reads: CATRPDSWETQYF. The CDR3 DNA reads TGTGCCACCCGCCCTGACAGTTGGGAGACCCAGTACTTC.

The V call is TRBV6-6, the J call TRBJ2-5; 12 nucleotides line up with TRBD2. V dropped 8 bases and J dropped 5; count of bases not matched to a gene: 12. The CDR3 sequence is 16 residues long. The germline V gene encodes CDR1 MNHNY and CDR2 SVGAGI (reference sequence). The CDR3 DNA reads as TGTGCCAGCGGGCTAGCGGGAGGGCCGCCGGGGGAGACCCAGTACTTC. Residues: CASGLAGGPPGETQYF.

J is TRBJ1-2 and V is TRBV6-2 or TRBV6-3, with 7 positions matching TRBD1. The germline gives CDR1 MNHEY, CDR2 SVGEGT. The junction had 10 bases not matched to a gene; V was cut back by 5 bases and J by 4 bases. The length of the CDR3 is 15 residues. This CDR3 reads CASSTIEGASYGYTF. CDR3 sequence (DNA): TGTGCCAGCAGTACCATAGAGGGGGCGAGCTATGGCTACACCTTC.

The chain combines TRBV19 with TRBJ1-2, with unresolved D. The germline CDR1 and CDR2 sequences are LNHDA and SQIVND (reference sequence). This CDR3 has 11 amino acids. The germline V and J ends were trimmed by 7 bases and 1 base, with 4 bases remaining between them. CDR3 DNA: TGTGCCAGTATGCGTAACTATGGCTACACCTTC. Its protein product is CASMRNYGYTF.

The gene calls are TRBV5-1 and TRBJ2-3; 9 positions match TRBD2. This CDR3 spans 20 amino acids. Trimming took 4 bases from V and 3 from J; bases not matched to a gene: 21. Germline CDR1 and CDR2: SGHRS and YFSETQ. In DNA, the CDR3 is TGCGCCAGCAGCAGGTTTCTAGGGACTAGCCAGGCGAGGAAGACAGATACGCAGTATTTT. Translation: CASSRFLGTSQARKTDTQYF.

CDR3 nucleotide sequence: TGCGCCAGCAGCTTAGGAGGACAGGGGAATGGCTACACCTTC. Translating it yields CASSLGGQGNGYTF. This sequence joins TRBV5-1 and TRBJ1-2; the match to TRBD1 covers 9 bases. This CDR3 comprises 14 residues. After removal of 2 bases from V and 6 bases from J, the junction contained 5 bases not matched to a gene. Germline CDR1 reads SGHRS; CDR2 reads YFSETQ.

This chain uses TRBV6-1 with TRBJ2-7, with TRBD1 as a possible D gene (5 bases). The CDR3 totals 14 residues. Trimming pared 2 bases from V and 5 bases from J, leaving 13 bases between. Germline V CDR1 and CDR2: MNHNS, SASEGT. In DNA, the CDR3 is TGTGCCAGCAGTGAAATTGGGGCTAGTCACGAGCAGTACTTC. It yields the protein CASSEIGASHEQYF.

The chain couples TRBV7-2 to TRBJ2-3, with 7 bases identical to TRBD2. The germline gives CDR1 SGHTA, CDR2 FQGNSA. The junction had 8 bases not matched to a gene; V was cut back by 2 bases and J by 6 bases. The CDR3 has 15 residues. CDR3 in amino acids: CASSLTGGIGDTQYF. Here the CDR3 DNA reads TGTGCCAGCAGCTTAACGGGGGGAATTGGGGATACGCAGTATTTT.

In its sample, this clone was seen a few times. The chain carries TRBV4-1 and TRBJ1-5; 9 bases are a match to TRBD1. The CDR3 contains 13 residues. With 9 bases clipped from V and 6 bases from J, the junction kept 6 bases outside the gene matches. Per germline, CDR1 MGHRA and CDR2 YSYEKL. The CDR3 protein is CASPTGGIQPQHF. The CDR3 nucleotides read TGCGCCAGTCCTACAGGGGGCATTCAGCCCCAGCATTTT.

This clone is a singleton in its sample. The chain uses TRBV5-1 and TRBJ1-2; D remains ambiguous. The CDR3 is 12 residues long. Trimming left V 0 bases short and J 8 bases short, with 8 bases between. CDR1 and CDR2 (germline): SGHRS, YFSETQ. CDR3 in DNA: TGCGCCAGCAGCTTGGACCTAGAAGGCTACACCTTC. As protein: CASSLDLEGYTF.

The rearrangement joins TRBV6-6 to TRBJ2-1, with D maybe TRBD1 (7 bases). The V gene's germline CDR1 is MNHNY and CDR2 SVGAGI (reference sequence). The CDR3 spans 17 residues. Trimming removed 5 bases at V and 4 bases at J, with 21 bases between. The CDR3 region has the DNA TGTGCCAGCAGTCGCGGGACAGCCTCAAAATTATACAATGAGCAGTTCTTC. Protein: CASSRGTASKLYNEQFF.

The rearrangement uses TRBV24-1 and TRBJ1-2; D is perhaps TRBD1 (6 bases). Trimming pared 3 bases from V and 4 bases from J, leaving 11 bases between. This CDR3 is 14 amino acids long. The germline V gene encodes CDR1 KGHDR and CDR2 SFDVKD. The CDR3 is CATSDGGRPYGYTF. The CDR3 region has the DNA TGTGCCACCAGTGATGGGGGCAGGCCCTATGGCTACACCTTC.

This clone was observed a few times. J is TRBJ2-1 and V is TRBV7-9, with 8 bases that match TRBD2. Germline CDR1 is SEHNR and CDR2 is FQNEAQ (reference sequence). Trimming cost V 2 bases and J 8 bases; bases outside gene matches: 5. This CDR3 region has 14 residues. This CDR3 reads CASSLKSGSDEQFF. The CDR3 DNA reads as TGTGCCAGCAGCTTAAAGAGCGGGAGTGATGAGCAGTTCTTC.

The CDR3 nucleotides read TGTGCCACCAGCAGAGCTGAGTTTACAGGGCATTTGAATTCACCCCTCCACTTT. Translated, it gives CATSRAEFTGHLNSPLHF. The chain employs TRBV15 and TRBJ1-6; D perhaps matches TRBD1 (6 bases). V gave up 1 base and J gave up 7 bases, with 20 bases separating them. The CDR3 is 18 amino acids. Germline V gene sequence: CDR1 LNHNV, CDR2 YYDKDF (reference sequence).

The rearrangement uses TRBV18 and TRBJ2-4; 8 bases agree with TRBD1. The J segment lost 5 bases and the V segment lost 2 bases, leaving 5 bases of the junction unmatched. CDR1 KGHSH and CDR2 LQKENI come from the germline V gene. The CDR3 consists of 15 residues. CDR3 DNA sequence: TGTGCCAGCTCACCAAGGACAGGGTGGGAAAACATTCAGTACTTC. This sequence encodes CASSPRTGWENIQYF.

The gene calls are TRBV7-2 and TRBJ2-7, with 7 bases lining up with TRBD1. The CDR3 is made up of 13 amino acids. Germline assignment: CDR1 SGHTA and CDR2 FQGNSA. Trimming took 5 bases from V and 4 from J; bases not matched to a gene: 5. CDR3 region: CASSEGGGYEQYF. CDR3 DNA: TGTGCCAGCAGCGAAGGGGGCGGATACGAGCAGTACTTC.

The chain carries TRBV12-3 or TRBV12-4 and TRBJ1-1; 7 bases match TRBD1. The V and J ends lost 8 bases and 1 base, in that order; junction bases with no gene match: 4. The CDR3 runs 13 residues. CDR3 protein: CASVDRTNTEAFF. As DNA, the CDR3 is TGTGCCAGCGTGGACAGGACGAACACTGAAGCTTTCTTT.

The rearrangement joins TRBV7-6 to TRBJ2-4, with unresolved D. Germline CDR1 is SGHVS and CDR2 is FNYEAQ. V was trimmed by 5 bases and J by 10 bases, leaving 12 bases between them. This CDR3 is 12 amino acids long. The CDR3 nucleotides are TGTGCCAGCAGCCGACTCCTCGGGATTCAGTACTTC. Translation: CASSRLLGIQYF.

The V and J genes are TRBV11-2 and TRBJ1-5; no reliable D call. Germline lookup yields CDR1 SGHAT and CDR2 FQNNGV. Trimming cost V 4 bases and J 4 bases, with 5 bases left between them. The CDR3 has 12 amino acids. Here the CDR3 reads CASSSQNQPQHF. CDR3 bases: TGTGCCAGCAGCTCCCAGAATCAGCCCCAGCATTTT. Complete variable domain (other parts from reference TRBV11-2 and TRBJ1-5): EAGVAQSPRYKIIEKRQSVAFWCNPISGHATLYWYQQILGQGPKLLIQFQNNGVVDDSQLPKDRFSAERLKGVDSTLKIQPAKLEDSAVYLCASSSQNQPQHFGDGTRLSIL.

V usage is TRBV6-5 and J usage is TRBJ1-2; unclear D gene. The CDR3 runs to 14 residues. Trimming left V 0 bases short and J 7 bases short, with 12 bases between. The germline V gene has CDR1 MNHEY and CDR2 SVGAGI. The CDR3 sequence is CASSYSRYLGGYTF. The CDR3 DNA reads TGTGCCAGCAGTTACTCCAGGTACCTTGGTGGCTACACCTTC.